Included here is one T cell receptor (beta chain) sequence, with context. Its target is unknown. After removal of 4 bases from V and 7 bases from J, the junction contained 16 bases not matched to a gene. CDR1 is DFQATT and CDR2 is SNEGSKA in the germline V gene (reference sequence). This CDR3 region has 17 residues. The source of the sample is a study of T-cell reconstitution after alpha-beta-depleted transplantation in children. General observations from the study: Some patients showed high day-60 TCRbeta diversity, which derived from surviving recipient T cells and thymic progenitors. It was reported that alpha-beta T cells came from several hundred expanded graft clones (about two months after transplant). A year post-transplant, T-cell counts and diversity derived mostly from newly produced T cells.

Using unique molecular identifiers, the investigators prepared the TCRbeta library. TCRdb recomputed calls from the PCR reads with MiXCR, one row per CDR3 protein. The sample yields some 310,000 distinct CDR3 sequences, around 25% seen once. The material sequenced was PBMCs, mostly from graft donor cells, taken 180 days after TCRalphabeta/CD19-depleted stem cell transplant. V usage is TRBV20-1 and J usage is TRBJ1-6; the match to TRBD1 covers 7 bases. The clonotype originates from a male patient younger than 18 who had a stem cell transplant for acute lymphoblastic leukemia, so the T cells may come from the graft donor. DNA of the CDR3: TGCAGTGCTAATGACTTTAAACAGGGACAGAAGAATTCACCCCTCCACTTT. Its translation is CSANDFKQGQKNSPLHF.